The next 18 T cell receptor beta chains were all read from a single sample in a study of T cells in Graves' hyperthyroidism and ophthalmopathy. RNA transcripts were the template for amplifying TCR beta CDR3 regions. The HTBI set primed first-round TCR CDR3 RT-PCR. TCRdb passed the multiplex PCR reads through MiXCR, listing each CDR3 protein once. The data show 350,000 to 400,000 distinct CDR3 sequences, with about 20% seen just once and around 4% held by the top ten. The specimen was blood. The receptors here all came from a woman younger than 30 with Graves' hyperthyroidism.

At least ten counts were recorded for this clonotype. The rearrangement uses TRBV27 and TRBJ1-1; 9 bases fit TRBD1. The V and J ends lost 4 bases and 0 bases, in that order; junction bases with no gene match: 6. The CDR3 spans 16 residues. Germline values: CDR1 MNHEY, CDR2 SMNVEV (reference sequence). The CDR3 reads CASSSGQGLLNTEAFF. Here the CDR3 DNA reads TGTGCCAGCAGTTCCGGACAGGGGCTGTTGAACACTGAAGCTTTCTTT.

CDR3 loop: CAIRTDSQYGYTF. CDR3 sequence (DNA): TGTGCCATCAGGACCGACAGTCAGTATGGCTACACCTTC. The chain has TRBV10-3 and TRBJ1-2, with a tentative D call TRBD1 (5 bases). The ends were cut back, 6 bases at V and 5 bases at J, with 13 bases in the middle. CDR3 size: 13 residues. Germline CDR1 ENHRY, CDR2 SYGVKD.

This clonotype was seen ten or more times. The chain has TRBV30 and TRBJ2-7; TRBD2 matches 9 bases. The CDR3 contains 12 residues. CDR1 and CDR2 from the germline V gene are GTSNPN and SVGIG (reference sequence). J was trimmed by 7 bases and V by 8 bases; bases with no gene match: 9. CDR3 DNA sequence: TGTGCCGGACAGGCGGGGGGGCCGGAGCAGTACTTC. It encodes CAGQAGGPEQYF. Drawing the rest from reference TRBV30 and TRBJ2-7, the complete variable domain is SQTIHQWPATLVQPVGSPLSLECTVEGTSNPNLYWYRQAAGRGLQLLFYSVGIGQISSEVPQNLSASRPQDRQFILSSKKLLLSDSGFYLCAGQAGGPEQYFGPGTRLTVT.

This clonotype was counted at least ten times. The CDR3 nucleotides are TGTGCCACCAGCAGAGGACCCGACAGGACCTACAATGAGCAGTTCTTC. This gives the protein CATSRGPDRTYNEQFF. V usage is TRBV15 and J usage is TRBJ2-1, with D perhaps matching TRBD1 (6 bases). This CDR3 comprises 16 residues. With 1 base removed from V and 2 bases from J, the gap between germline ends came to 12 bases. Germline V lookup: CDR1 LNHNV, CDR2 YYDKDF (reference sequence).

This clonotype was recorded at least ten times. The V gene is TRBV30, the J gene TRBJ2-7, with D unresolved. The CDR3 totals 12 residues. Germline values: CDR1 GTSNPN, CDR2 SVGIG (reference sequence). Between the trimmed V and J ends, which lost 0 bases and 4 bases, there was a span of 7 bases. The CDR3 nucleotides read TGTGCCTGGAGTGTACGGAATTACGAGCAGTACTTC. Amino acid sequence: CAWSVRNYEQYF.

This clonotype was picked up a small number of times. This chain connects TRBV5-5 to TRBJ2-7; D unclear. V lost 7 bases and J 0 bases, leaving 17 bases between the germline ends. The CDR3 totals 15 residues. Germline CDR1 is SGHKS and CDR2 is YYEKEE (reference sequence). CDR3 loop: CASGPVFRSSYEQYF. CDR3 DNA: TGTGCCAGCGGCCCCGTTTTCCGCAGCTCCTACGAGCAGTACTTC.

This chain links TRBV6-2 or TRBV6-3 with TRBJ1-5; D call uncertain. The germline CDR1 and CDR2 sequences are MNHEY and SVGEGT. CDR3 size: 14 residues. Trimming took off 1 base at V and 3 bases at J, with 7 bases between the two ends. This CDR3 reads CASSYYNINQPQHF. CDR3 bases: TGTGCCAGCAGTTACTACAACATCAATCAGCCCCAGCATTTT.

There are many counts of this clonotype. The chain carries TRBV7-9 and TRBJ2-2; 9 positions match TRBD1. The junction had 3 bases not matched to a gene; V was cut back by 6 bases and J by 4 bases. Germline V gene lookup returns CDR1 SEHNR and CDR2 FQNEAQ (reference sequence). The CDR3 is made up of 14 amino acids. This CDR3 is CASRPTGGTGELFF. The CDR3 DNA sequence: TGTGCCAGCAGACCGACAGGGGGCACCGGGGAGCTGTTTTTT. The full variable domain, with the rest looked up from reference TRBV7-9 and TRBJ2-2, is DTGVSQNPRHKITKRGQNVTFRCDPISEHNRLYWYRQTLGQGPEFLTYFQNEAQLEKSRLLSDRFSAERPKGSFSTLEIQRTEQGDSAMYLCASRPTGGTGELFFGEGSRLTVL.

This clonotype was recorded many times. CDR3 amino acids: CASSPRQGTASIAKNIQYF. The CDR3 DNA follows: TGTGCCAGTAGTCCAAGACAGGGGACCGCATCAATAGCCAAAAACATTCAGTACTTC. V is TRBV19 and J is TRBJ2-4; TRBD1 matches 8 bases. CDR1 is LNHDA, CDR2 SQIVND, per germline (reference sequence). This CDR3 comprises 19 residues. V shed 5 bases and J 0 bases; nucleotides not matched to a gene: 15.

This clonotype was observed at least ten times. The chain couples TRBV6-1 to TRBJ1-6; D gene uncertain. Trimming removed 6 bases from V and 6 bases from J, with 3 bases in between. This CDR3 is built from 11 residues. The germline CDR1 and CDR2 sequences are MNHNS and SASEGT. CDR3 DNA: TGTGCCAGCAGACTTAATTCACCCCTCCACTTT. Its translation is CASRLNSPLHF.

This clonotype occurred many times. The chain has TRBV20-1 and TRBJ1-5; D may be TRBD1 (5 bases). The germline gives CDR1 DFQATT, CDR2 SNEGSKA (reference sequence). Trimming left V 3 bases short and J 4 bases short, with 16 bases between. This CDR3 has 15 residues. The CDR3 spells CSASGRAARNQPQHF. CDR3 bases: TGCAGTGCTAGCGGCAGGGCAGCCCGAAATCAGCCCCAGCATTTT.

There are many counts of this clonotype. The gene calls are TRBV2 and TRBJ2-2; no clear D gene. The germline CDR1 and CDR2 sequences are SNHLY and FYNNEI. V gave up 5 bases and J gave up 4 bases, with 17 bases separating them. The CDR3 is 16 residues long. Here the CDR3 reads CASSKAWRFGTGELFF. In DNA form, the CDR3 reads TGTGCCAGCAGTAAGGCATGGCGGTTCGGCACCGGGGAGCTGTTTTTT.

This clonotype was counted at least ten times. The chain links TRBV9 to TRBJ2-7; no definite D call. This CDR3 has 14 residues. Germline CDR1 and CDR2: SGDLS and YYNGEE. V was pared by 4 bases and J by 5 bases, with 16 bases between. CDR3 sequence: CASSFDSYPNEQYF. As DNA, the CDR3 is TGTGCCAGCAGCTTTGACTCCTATCCCAACGAGCAGTACTTC.

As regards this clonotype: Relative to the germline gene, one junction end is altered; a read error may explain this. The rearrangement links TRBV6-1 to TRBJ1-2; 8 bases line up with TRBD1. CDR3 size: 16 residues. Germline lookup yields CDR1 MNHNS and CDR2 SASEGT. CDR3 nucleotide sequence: TGTGCCAGCAGTCCTGGACAGGGCGAAGACTATAGCGGCTTCACCTTC. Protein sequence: CASSPGQGEDYSGFTF.

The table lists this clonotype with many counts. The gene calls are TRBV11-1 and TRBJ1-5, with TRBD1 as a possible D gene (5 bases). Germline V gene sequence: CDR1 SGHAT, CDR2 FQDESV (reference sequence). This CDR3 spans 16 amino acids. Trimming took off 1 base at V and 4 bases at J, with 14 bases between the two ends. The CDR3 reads CASSLVSGTRNQPQHF. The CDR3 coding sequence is TGTGCCAGCAGCTTAGTATCGGGGACTCGAAATCAGCCCCAGCATTTT. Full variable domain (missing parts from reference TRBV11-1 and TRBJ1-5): EAEVAQSPRYKITEKSQAVAFWCDPISGHATLYWYRQILGQGPELLVQFQDESVVDDSQLPKDRFSAERLKGVDSTLKIQPAELGDSAMYLCASSLVSGTRNQPQHFGDGTRLSIL.

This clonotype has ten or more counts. As DNA, the CDR3 is TGTGCCAGCAGCGCCAGTGCCGACAGGGATGAGCAGCCCCAGCATTTT. This translates into CASSASADRDEQPQHF. The chain recombines TRBV11-2 with TRBJ1-5, with TRBD1 matching 7 bases. Germline V gene data show CDR1 as SGHAT and CDR2 as FQNNGV. The CDR3 loop spans 16 amino acids. V dropped 5 bases and J dropped 7; count of bases not matched to a gene: 14. The full variable domain, with the rest looked up from reference TRBV11-2 and TRBJ1-5, is EAGVAQSPRYKIIEKRQSVAFWCNPISGHATLYWYQQILGQGPKLLIQFQNNGVVDDSQLPKDRFSAERLKGVDSTLKIQPAKLEDSAVYLCASSASADRDEQPQHFGDGTRLSIL.

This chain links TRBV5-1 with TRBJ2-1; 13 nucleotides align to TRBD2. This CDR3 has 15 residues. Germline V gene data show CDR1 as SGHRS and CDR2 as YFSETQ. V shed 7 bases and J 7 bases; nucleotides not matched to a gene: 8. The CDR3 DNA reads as TGCGCCAGCGTCGAACTAGCGGGGGGGCGAAATGAGCAGTTCTTC. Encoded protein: CASVELAGGRNEQFF.

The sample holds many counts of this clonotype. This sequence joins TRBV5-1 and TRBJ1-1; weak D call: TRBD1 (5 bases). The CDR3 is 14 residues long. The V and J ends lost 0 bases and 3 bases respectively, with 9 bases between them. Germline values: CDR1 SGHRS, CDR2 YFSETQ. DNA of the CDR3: TGCGCCAGCAGCTTGGTCTCAGGGTACACTGAAGCTTTCTTT. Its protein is CASSLVSGYTEAFF.